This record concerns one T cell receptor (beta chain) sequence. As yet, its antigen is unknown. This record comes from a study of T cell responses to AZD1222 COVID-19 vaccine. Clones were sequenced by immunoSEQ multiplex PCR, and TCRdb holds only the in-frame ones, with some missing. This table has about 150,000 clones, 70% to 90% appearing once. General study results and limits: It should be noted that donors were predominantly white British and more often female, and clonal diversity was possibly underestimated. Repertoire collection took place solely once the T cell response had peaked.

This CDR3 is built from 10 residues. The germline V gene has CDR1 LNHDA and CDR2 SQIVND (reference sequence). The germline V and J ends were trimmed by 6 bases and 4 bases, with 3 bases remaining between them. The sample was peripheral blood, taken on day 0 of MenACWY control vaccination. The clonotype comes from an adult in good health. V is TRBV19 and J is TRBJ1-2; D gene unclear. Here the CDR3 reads CASRAYGYTF. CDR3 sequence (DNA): TGTGCCAGTAGGGCCTATGGCTACACCTTC.